The rows below give T cell receptor beta chains drawn from one sample of a study of CD8 T cells in ankylosing spondylitis. One entry per CDR3 protein results from TCRdb running MiXCR on the 5' RACE reads. The profile shows 180,000 or so distinct CDR3 sequences, around a tenth of them singletons. Material: blood, either unsorted or a sorted T cell fraction (not recorded which). The receptors originated from a male donor with ankylosing spondylitis or in good health (not recorded which). Both conserved end residues are part of each CDR3. D genes are given only for firm matches. The size field is filled for only some rows; it gives once, few, many or a size class.

V	size	J	length	D	DNA	CDR3
TRBV5-6	many	TRBJ2-1	17	TRBD2	TGTGCCAGCAGCTTGGCCACAGTCAGCGGGAGACCCTATGAGCAGTTCTTC	CASSLATVSGRPYEQFF
TRBV4-3	.	TRBJ1-6	15	.	TGCGCCAGCAGCCAAGTAGGGGAATTAGGTTCACCCCTCCACTTT	CASSQVGELGSPLHF
TRBV2	many	TRBJ2-1	20	TRBD2	TGTGCCAGCAGTGACCCCCTGGGACTAGCGGGAGGCCAATCCTACAATGAGCAGTTCTTC	CASSDPLGLAGGQSYNEQFF
TRBV5-1	many	TRBJ2-7	14	.	TGCGCCAGCAGCTTGCAAACTCTCTCCTACGAGCAGTACTTC	CASSLQTLSYEQYF
TRBV7-9	few	TRBJ1-2	16	.	TGTGCCAGCAGCTCAAGCGGGCGGAATGGATTGTATGGCTACACCTTC	CASSSSGRNGLYGYTF
TRBV10-3	many	TRBJ2-7	15	TRBD1	TGTGCCATCAGTGAAATTGGGACAGCCTCCTACGAGCAGTACTTC	CAISEIGTASYEQYF
TRBV7-2	few	TRBJ1-1	14	.	TGTGCCAGCAGCTTAGGTCCCTTGAACACTGAAGCTTTCTTT	CASSLGPLNTEAFF
TRBV27	many	TRBJ2-2	14	.	TGTGCCAGCAAGTCGGACGTGAACACCGGGGAGCTGTTTTTT	CASKSDVNTGELFF
TRBV28	few	TRBJ2-1	12	.	TGTGCCAGCAGTTTAGAGCTGGGCCCCCGGTTCTTC	CASSLELGPRFF
TRBV5-4	.	TRBJ2-2	17	TRBD2	TGTGCCAGCAGCTTGGTAGCAGCGGGAGTAAACACCGGGGAGCTGTTTTTT	CASSLVAAGVNTGELFF
TRBV6-1	many	TRBJ2-2	15	.	TGTGCCAGCAGCGTCCGGACAGTAAACACCGGGGAGCTGTTTTTT	CASSVRTVNTGELFF
TRBV5-1	many	TRBJ2-3	12	.	TGCGCCAGCAGAGACCAGGAGCGTACGCAGTATTTT	CASRDQERTQYF
TRBV6-5	many	TRBJ2-3	15	.	TGTGCCAGCAGTTACGACGGGAGCATCACAGATACGCAGTATTTT	CASSYDGSITDTQYF
TRBV7-2	few	TRBJ2-3	15	.	TGTGCCAGCAGCTTGGACGGAGGTTCAAGGAATACGCAGTATTTT	CASSLDGGSRNTQYF
TRBV12-3/TRBV12-4	many	TRBJ1-1	17	.	TGTGCCAGCAGCTTCCTAAGAAATGGGGCAGGAGGCACTGAAGCTTTCTTT	CASSFLRNGAGGTEAFF
TRBV20-1	.	TRBJ2-7	11	.	TGCAGTGCTAGCTTATCGACGGAGCAGTACTTC	CSASLSTEQYF
TRBV27	many	TRBJ2-1	15	.	TGTGCCAGCAGCGACGAAGGAGCCTCCTACAATGAGCAGTTCTTC	CASSDEGASYNEQFF
TRBV28	many	TRBJ1-2	16	TRBD1	TGTGCCAGAGCTGTCACGTTGTTCGACAGGGGATATGGCTACACCTTC	CARAVTLFDRGYGYTF
TRBV5-1	many	TRBJ2-1	13	.	TGCGCCAGCAGCTTAACAGGGAGCGATGAGCAGTTCTTC	CASSLTGSDEQFF
TRBV11-2	.	TRBJ1-3	15	.	TGTGTCAGCAGTTATCGGCCAGGCTCTGGAAACACCATATATTTT	CVSSYRPGSGNTIYF
TRBV4-1	many	TRBJ1-6	15	.	TGCGCCAGCAGGGCGGAACAGGCCGAAAATTCACCCCTCCACTTT	CASRAEQAENSPLHF
TRBV4-3	.	TRBJ2-2	16	TRBD1	TGCGCCAGCAGCCAGGCCCCGGGACAGAGCACCGGGGAGCTGTTTTTT	CASSQAPGQSTGELFF
TRBV30	.	TRBJ2-1	15	TRBD2	TGTGCCTCGGACACTAGCGGGAGTTCCTACAATGAGCAGTTCTTC	CASDTSGSSYNEQFF
TRBV7-2	.	TRBJ2-2	17	TRBD2	TGTGCCAGCAGCAAGGGAGCGGGAGGGCCGAACACCGGGGAGCTGTTTTTT	CASSKGAGGPNTGELFF
TRBV15	many	TRBJ1-5	15	.	TGTGCCACCAGCATGAACTGGTATAGCAATCAGCCCCAGCATTTT	CATSMNWYSNQPQHF
TRBV5-1	few	TRBJ2-7	14	TRBD1	TGCGCCAGCAGCTTCTGGGACAGAACCTACGAGCAGTACTTC	CASSFWDRTYEQYF
TRBV5-1	many	TRBJ1-5	15	TRBD1	TGCGCCAGCAGTCCGGGACAGGGTCTCAATCAGCCCCAGCATTTT	CASSPGQGLNQPQHF
TRBV12-3/TRBV12-4	many	TRBJ2-1	13	.	TGTGCCAGCAGTTTACATCAAGACAATGAGCAGTTCTTC	CASSLHQDNEQFF
TRBV7-9	few	TRBJ2-1	14	TRBD2	TGTGCCAGCAGCTCGTGGACTAGCGGGGGTGAGCAGTTCTTC	CASSSWTSGGEQFF
TRBV6-1	few	TRBJ2-2	17	TRBD2	TGTGCCAGCTTTCCCTGGTGGAGCGGGAGGAACACCGGGGAGCTGTTTTTT	CASFPWWSGRNTGELFF
TRBV6-5	.	TRBJ1-4	17	.	TGTGCCAGCAGTTGGACCGCAGGGTCTGTTAAGTATGAAAAACTGTTTTTT	CASSWTAGSVKYEKLFF
TRBV12-3/TRBV12-4	many	TRBJ1-1	16	.	TGTGCCAGCAGTTTAGCGCGGAACCTCCGAGGAACTGAAGCTTTCTTT	CASSLARNLRGTEAFF
TRBV21-1	many	TRBJ2-5	19	.	TGTGCCAGCAGCAAAGTCCGTCGGGGGCCAGAGGGAAGGGAAGAGACCCAGTACTTC	CASSKVRRGPEGREETQYF
TRBV11-2	many	TRBJ1-1	14	.	TGTGCCAGCACCCCTTTTGCCGGCATCGCTGAAGCTTTCTTT	CASTPFAGIAEAFF
TRBV6-5	many	TRBJ1-5	15	.	TGTGCCAGCAGTTTAGTTCAGGGGCAGAATCAGCCCCAGCATTTT	CASSLVQGQNQPQHF
TRBV12-3/TRBV12-4	.	TRBJ2-5	14	.	TGTGCCAGCAGCCGGCCGGAGGACCCTGGAACCCAGTACTTC	CASSRPEDPGTQYF
TRBV24-1	many	TRBJ2-5	15	.	TGTGCCACCAGTGACTCCACTCGGGGGTCCCGGACCCAGTACTTC	CATSDSTRGSRTQYF
TRBV6-2/TRBV6-3	many	TRBJ2-1	11	.	TGTGCCAGCACCTCCTCCCATGAGCAGTTCTTC	CASTSSHEQFF
TRBV7-2	.	TRBJ2-1	14	TRBD1	TGTGCCAGCAGCTTAATACAGGGGGCAAATGAGCAGTTCTTC	CASSLIQGANEQFF
TRBV15	many	TRBJ2-3	14	.	TGTGCCACCAGAATTCGGGGCCTCACAGATACGCAGTATTTT	CATRIRGLTDTQYF
TRBV28	.	TRBJ2-3	16	TRBD2	TGTGCCAGCAGTCCCGGGACTAGATTTTCCCTAGATACGCAGTATTTT	CASSPGTRFSLDTQYF
TRBV5-4	few	TRBJ1-2	14	.	TGTGCCAGCAGCTCACCGGACGGGGACTATGGCTACACCTTC	CASSSPDGDYGYTF
TRBV5-1	few	TRBJ2-2	17	TRBD2	TGCGCCAGCAGCTTGATAGCGGGGGGCTCGAACACCGGGGAGCTGTTTTTT	CASSLIAGGSNTGELFF
TRBV10-2	many	TRBJ2-7	14	.	TGCGCCACCGTACCCGGGGCCGGGGACTACGAGCAGTACTTC	CATVPGAGDYEQYF
TRBV6-1	many	TRBJ2-1	21	.	TGTGCCAGCAGTCAAGCTATTAGGGGGAGCTTAAACCCCCACCTTTCCAATGAGCAGTTCTTC	CASSQAIRGSLNPHLSNEQFF
TRBV5-1	.	TRBJ2-7	16	.	TGCGCCAGCAGCTTGGACATAGGAGCCTTCTCCTACGAGCAGTACTTC	CASSLDIGAFSYEQYF
TRBV19	many	TRBJ2-1	15	.	TGTGCCAGTACCCCGGGACGGGGGAAAGTAAATGAGCAGTTCTTC	CASTPGRGKVNEQFF
TRBV24-1	many	TRBJ2-1	15	.	TGTGCCACCAGTGATGGCAGGGGGGTTTACAATGAGCAGTTCTTC	CATSDGRGVYNEQFF
TRBV5-1	many	TRBJ2-5	14	.	TGCGCCAGCAACCGGGCGGGGGCCTCGGAGACCCAGTACTTC	CASNRAGASETQYF
TRBV5-1	few	TRBJ1-1	15	TRBD1	TGCGCCAGCAGCTCAGAGTCAATCGGGACAGCCGAAGCTTTCTTT	CASSSESIGTAEAFF
TRBV24-1	many	TRBJ2-5	15	.	TGTGCCACCAGTGACCCCGGTCTGAAGGGGGAGACCCAGTACTTC	CATSDPGLKGETQYF
TRBV12-3/TRBV12-4	many	TRBJ2-7	16	.	TGTGCCAGCAGTTTAGCCGTGGGGGGTCCCTACTACGAGCAGTACTTC	CASSLAVGGPYYEQYF